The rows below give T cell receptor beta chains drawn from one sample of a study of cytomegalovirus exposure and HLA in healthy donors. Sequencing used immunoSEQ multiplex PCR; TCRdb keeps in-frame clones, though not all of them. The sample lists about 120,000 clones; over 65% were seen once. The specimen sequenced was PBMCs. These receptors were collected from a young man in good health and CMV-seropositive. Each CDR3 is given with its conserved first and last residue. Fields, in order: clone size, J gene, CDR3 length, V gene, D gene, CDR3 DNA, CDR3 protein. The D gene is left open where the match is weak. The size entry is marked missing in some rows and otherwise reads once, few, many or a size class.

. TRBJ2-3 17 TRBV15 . TGTGCCACCAGCAGGACCACCTGGGAGGTTGACACAGATACGCAGTATTTT CATSRTTWEVDTDTQYF
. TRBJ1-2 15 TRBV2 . TGTGCCAGCAGTGATCAGGGTCCTGGGGACTATGGCTACACCTTC CASSDQGPGDYGYTF
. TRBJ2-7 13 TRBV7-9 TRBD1 TGTGCCAGCGGTCTTCGGACAGGAAACGAGCAGTACTTC CASGLRTGNEQYF
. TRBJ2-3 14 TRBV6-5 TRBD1 TGTGCCAGCACCCAGACAGGGGGCACAGATACGCAGTATTTT CASTQTGGTDTQYF
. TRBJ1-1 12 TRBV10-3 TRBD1 TGTGCCATCAGGACAGGGGACACTGAAGCTTTCTTT CAIRTGDTEAFF
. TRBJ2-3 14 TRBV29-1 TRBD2 TGCAGCGGGGTTAGCGGGAGGACCACAGATACGCAGTATTTT CSGVSGRTTDTQYF
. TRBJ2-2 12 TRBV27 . TGTGCCAGCAGGATTTGGACAGGGGAGCTGTTTTTT CASRIWTGELFF
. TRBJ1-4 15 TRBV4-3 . TGCGCCAGCAGCCAAGATCTTTACGTCAGGGAAAAACTGTTTTTT CASSQDLYVREKLFF
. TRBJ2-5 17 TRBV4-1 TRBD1 TGCGCCAGCAGCCAAGGATCGGGACAGGGTTTTCGAGAGACCCAGTACTTC CASSQGSGQGFRETQYF
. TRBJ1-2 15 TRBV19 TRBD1 TGTGCCAGTAGTATAGGCTGGACAGGGGAGAGAGGCTACACCTTC CASSIGWTGERGYTF
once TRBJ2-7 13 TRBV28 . TGTGCCAGCAGGTTTGAGGCGCGTTACGAGCAGTACTTC CASRFEARYEQYF
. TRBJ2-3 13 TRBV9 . TGTGCCAGCACCAAGGGAGGCACAGATACGCAGTATTTT CASTKGGTDTQYF
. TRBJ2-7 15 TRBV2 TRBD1 TGTGCCAGCAGTGCAACGACAGGGTTGAGAGACGAGCAGTACTTC CASSATTGLRDEQYF
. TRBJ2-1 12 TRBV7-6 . TGTGCCAGCAGCTCGGACTCTAATGAGCAGTTCTTC CASSSDSNEQFF
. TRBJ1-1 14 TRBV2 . TGTGCCAGCAGTCCTTTTTCAGTTAACACTGAAGCTTTCTTT CASSPFSVNTEAFF
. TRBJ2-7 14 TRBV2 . TGTGCCAGCACCTGGCGGGTATCAACCTACGAGCAGTACTTC CASTWRVSTYEQYF
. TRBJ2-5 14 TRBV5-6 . TGTGCCAGCAGCTCCGTCCAGGGCTCGGAGACCCAGTACTTC CASSSVQGSETQYF